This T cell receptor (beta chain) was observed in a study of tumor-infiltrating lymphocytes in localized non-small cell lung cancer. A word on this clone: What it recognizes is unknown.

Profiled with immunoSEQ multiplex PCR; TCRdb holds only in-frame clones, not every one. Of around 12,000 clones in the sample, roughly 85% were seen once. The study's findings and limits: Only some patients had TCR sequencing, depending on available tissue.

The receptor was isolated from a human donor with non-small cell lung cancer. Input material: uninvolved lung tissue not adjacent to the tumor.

CDR3 DNA: TGTGCCAGCAGCCCCGAACGCGGATTGGGGACCCAGTACTTC. Translating it yields CASSPERGLGTQYF. V and J are TRBV5-6 and TRBJ2-5; unclear D gene. The CDR3 spans 14 residues. Germline-derived CDR1 and CDR2 are SGHDT and YYEEEE. V lost 4 bases to trimming and J lost 7 bases, with 17 bases between them.